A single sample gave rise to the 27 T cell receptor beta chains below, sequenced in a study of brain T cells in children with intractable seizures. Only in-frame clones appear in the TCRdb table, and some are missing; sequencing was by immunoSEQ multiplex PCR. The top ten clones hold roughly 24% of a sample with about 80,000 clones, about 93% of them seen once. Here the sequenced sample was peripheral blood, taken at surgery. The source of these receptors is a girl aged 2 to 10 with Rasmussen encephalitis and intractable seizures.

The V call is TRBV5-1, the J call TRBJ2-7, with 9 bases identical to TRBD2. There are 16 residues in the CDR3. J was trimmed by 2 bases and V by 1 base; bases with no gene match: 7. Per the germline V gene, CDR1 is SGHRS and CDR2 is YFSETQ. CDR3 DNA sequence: TGCGCCAGCAGCTTGACTAGCGGGTTATTAACCTACGAGCAGTACTTC. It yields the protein CASSLTSGLLTYEQYF.

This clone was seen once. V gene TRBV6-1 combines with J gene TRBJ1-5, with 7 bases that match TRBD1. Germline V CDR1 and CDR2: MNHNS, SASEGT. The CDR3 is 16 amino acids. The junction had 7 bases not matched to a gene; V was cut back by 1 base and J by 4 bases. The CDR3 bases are TGTGCCAGCAGTGAAGTACAGGGGCTACAAAATCAGCCCCAGCATTTT. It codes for CASSEVQGLQNQPQHF.

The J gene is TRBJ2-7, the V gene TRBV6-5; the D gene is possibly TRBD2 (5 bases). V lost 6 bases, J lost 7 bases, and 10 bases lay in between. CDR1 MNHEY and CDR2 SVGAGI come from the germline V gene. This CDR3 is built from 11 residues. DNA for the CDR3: TGTGCCAGCAGCCTTCCGGGGGAGCAGTACTTC. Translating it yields CASSLPGEQYF.

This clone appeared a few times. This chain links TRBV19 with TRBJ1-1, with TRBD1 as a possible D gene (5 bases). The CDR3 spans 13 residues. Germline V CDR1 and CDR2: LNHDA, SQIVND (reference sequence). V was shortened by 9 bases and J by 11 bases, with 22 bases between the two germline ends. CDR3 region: CASRTAGRGDAFF. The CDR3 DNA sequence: TGTGCCAGCAGAACCGCAGGGCGGGGAGACGCTTTCTTT.

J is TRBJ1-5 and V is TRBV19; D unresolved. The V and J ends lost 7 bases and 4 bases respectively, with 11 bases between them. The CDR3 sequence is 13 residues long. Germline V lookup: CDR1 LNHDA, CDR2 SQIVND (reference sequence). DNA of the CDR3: TGTGCCAGTACCGCCCAGGTTAATCAGCCCCAGCATTTT. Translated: CASTAQVNQPQHF.

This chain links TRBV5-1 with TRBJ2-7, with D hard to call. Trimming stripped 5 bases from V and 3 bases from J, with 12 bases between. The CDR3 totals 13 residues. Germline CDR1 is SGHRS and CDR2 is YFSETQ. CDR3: CASSRAMRYEQYF. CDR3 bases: TGCGCCAGCAGTCGGGCGATGCGCTACGAGCAGTACTTC.

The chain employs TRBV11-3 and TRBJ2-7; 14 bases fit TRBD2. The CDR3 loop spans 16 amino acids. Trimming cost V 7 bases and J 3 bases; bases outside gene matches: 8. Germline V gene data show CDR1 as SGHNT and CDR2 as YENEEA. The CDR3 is CASTRSGTSGSYEQYF. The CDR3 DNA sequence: TGTGCCAGCACCCGGTCCGGGACTAGCGGGAGCTACGAGCAGTACTTC.

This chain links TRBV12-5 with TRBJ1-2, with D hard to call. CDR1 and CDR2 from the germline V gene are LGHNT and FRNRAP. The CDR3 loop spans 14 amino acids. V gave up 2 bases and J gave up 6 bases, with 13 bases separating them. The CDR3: CASGLWRRENGYTF. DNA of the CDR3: TGTGCTAGTGGTTTGTGGAGGAGGGAAAATGGCTACACCTTC.

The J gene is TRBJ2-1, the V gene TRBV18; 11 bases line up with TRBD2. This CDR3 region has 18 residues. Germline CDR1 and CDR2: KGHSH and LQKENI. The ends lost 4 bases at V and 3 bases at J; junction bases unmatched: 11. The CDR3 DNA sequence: TGTGCCAGCTCACACCTAGCGGGGGGACCTATAGGCTACAATGAGCAGTTCTTC. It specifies CASSHLAGGPIGYNEQFF.

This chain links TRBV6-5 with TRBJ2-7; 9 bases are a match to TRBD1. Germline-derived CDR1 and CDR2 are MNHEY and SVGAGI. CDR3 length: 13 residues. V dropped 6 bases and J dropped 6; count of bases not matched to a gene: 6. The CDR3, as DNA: TGTGCCAGCAGCTTAGGGACAGGGTCCGAGCAGTACTTC. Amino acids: CASSLGTGSEQYF.

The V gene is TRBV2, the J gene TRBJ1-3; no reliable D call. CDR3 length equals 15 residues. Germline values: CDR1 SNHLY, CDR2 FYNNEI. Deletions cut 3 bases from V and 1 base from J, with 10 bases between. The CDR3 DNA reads TGTGCCAGCAGTGACCACCTTTCTTCTGGAAACACCATATATTTT. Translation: CASSDHLSSGNTIYF.

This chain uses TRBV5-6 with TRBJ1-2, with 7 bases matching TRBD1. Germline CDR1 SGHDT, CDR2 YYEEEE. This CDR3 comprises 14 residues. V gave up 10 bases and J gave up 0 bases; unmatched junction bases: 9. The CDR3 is CAGRRTGSNYGYTF. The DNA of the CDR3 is TGTGCCGGGCGACGGACAGGCTCTAACTATGGCTACACCTTC.

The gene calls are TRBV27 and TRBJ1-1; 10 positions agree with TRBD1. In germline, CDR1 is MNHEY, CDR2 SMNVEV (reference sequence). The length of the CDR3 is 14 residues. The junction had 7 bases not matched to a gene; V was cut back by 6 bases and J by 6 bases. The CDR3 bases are TGTGCCAGCAGGTGGACAGGGGGTGTCCCTGAAGCTTTCTTT. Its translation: CASRWTGGVPEAFF.

CDR3 in amino acids: CASSLGTGMDNEQFF. The CDR3 DNA follows: TGTGCCAGCAGCTTAGGGACAGGGATGGATAATGAGCAGTTCTTC. The rearrangement uses TRBV7-3 and TRBJ2-1; 9 bases match TRBD1. CDR3 length: 15 residues. The germline V gene has CDR1 SGHTA and CDR2 FQGTGA. With 2 bases clipped from V and 7 bases from J, the junction kept 6 bases outside the gene matches.

For the CDR3, the DNA is TGTGCCAGCAGGGACAGGGGGAGGACCAAAAACATTCAGTACTTC. This gives the protein CASRDRGRTKNIQYF. The chain employs TRBV6-6 and TRBJ2-4; 10 positions agree with TRBD1. The CDR3 is 15 amino acids. CDR1 MNHNY and CDR2 SVGAGI come from the germline V gene (reference sequence). V was clipped by 6 bases and J by 2 bases; unmatched bases: 4.

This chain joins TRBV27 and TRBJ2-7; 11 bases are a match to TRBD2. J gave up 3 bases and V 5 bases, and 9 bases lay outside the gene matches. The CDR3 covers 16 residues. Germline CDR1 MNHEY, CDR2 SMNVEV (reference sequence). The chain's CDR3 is CASSPTSGRVSYEQYF. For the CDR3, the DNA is TGTGCCAGCAGTCCCACTAGCGGGAGAGTAAGCTACGAGCAGTACTTC.

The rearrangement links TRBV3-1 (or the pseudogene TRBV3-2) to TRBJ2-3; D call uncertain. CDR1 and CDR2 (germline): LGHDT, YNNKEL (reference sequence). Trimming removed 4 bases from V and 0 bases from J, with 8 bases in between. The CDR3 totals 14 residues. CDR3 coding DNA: TGTGCCAGCAGCCCCTCGACTAGCACAGATACGCAGTATTTT. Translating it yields CASSPSTSTDTQYF.

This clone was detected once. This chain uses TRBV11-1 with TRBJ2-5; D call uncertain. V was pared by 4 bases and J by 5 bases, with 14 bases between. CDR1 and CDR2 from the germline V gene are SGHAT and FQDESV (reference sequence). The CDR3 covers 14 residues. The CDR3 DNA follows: TGTGCCAGCAGCTCGACTTCGGCGCGGGAGACCCAGTACTTC. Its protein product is CASSSTSARETQYF.

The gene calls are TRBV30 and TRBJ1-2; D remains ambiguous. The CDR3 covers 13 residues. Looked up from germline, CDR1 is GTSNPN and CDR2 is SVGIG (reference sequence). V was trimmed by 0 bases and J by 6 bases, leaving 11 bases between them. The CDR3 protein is CAWSVHREDGYTF. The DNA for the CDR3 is TGTGCCTGGAGTGTACATAGGGAAGATGGCTACACCTTC.

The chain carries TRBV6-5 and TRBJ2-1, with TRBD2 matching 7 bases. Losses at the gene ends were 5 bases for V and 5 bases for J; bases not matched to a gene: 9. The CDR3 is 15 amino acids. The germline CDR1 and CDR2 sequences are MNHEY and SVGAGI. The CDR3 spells CASSRGGSGHNEQFF. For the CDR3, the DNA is TGTGCCAGCAGTCGCGGGGGTAGCGGCCACAATGAGCAGTTCTTC.

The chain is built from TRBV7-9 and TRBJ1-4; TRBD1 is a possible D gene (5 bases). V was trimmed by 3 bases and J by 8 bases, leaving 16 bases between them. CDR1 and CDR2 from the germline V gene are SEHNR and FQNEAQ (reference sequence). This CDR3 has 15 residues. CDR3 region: CASSFRGDGFEKLFF. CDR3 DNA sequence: TGTGCCAGCAGCTTTCGGGGGGATGGATTCGAAAAACTGTTTTTT.

This chain's CDR3 is CASSKNPGHGSYEQYF. The CDR3 nucleotides are TGTGCCAGTAGTAAAAATCCGGGGCACGGTTCCTACGAGCAGTACTTC. The V and J genes are TRBV19 and TRBJ2-7; perhaps D is TRBD1 or TRBD2 (5 bases each). V shed 4 bases and J shed 1 base, with 17 bases lying between them. Germline V gene lookup returns CDR1 LNHDA and CDR2 SQIVND (reference sequence). This CDR3 comprises 16 residues.

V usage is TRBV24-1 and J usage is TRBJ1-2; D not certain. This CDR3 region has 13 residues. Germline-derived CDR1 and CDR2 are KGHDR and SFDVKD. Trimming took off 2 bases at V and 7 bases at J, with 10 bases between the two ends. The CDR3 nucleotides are TGTGCCACCAGTGATTCCGGGAAGGGTGGCTACACCTTC. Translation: CATSDSGKGGYTF.

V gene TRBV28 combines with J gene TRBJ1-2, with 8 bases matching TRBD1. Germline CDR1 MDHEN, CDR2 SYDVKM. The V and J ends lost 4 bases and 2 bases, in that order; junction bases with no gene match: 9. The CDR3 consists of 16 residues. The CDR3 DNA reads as TGTGCCAGCAGTTCTAGCCAGGGGGCTGGAAACTATGGCTACACCTTC. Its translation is CASSSSQGAGNYGYTF.

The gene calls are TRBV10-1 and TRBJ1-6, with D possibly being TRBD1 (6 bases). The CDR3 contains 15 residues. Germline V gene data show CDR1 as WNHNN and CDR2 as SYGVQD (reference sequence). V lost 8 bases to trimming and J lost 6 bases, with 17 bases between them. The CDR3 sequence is CASQKHAGVNSPLHF. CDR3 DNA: TGCGCCAGCCAGAAACACGCAGGGGTTAATTCACCCCTCCACTTT.

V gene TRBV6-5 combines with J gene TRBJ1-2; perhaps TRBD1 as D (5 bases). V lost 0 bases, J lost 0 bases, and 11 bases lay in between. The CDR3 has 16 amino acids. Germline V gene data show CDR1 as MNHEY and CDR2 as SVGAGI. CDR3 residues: CASSYSGAVTNYGYTF. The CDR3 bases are TGTGCCAGCAGTTACTCAGGGGCGGTTACTAACTATGGCTACACCTTC.

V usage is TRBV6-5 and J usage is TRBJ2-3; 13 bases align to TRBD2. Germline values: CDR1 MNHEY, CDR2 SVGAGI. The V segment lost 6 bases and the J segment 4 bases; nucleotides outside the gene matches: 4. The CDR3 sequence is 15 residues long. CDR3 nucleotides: TGTGCCAGCAGCGGACTAGCGGGAGTATCAGATACGCAGTATTTT. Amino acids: CASSGLAGVSDTQYF.